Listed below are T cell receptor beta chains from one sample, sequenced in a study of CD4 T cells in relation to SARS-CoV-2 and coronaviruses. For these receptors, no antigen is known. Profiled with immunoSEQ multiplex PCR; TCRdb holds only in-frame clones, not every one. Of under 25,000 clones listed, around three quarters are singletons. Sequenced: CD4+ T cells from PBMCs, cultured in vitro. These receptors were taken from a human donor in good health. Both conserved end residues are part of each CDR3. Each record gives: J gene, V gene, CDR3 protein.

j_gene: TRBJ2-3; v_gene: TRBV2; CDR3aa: CASSHRAGPLSTDTQYF
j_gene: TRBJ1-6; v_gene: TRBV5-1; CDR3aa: CASSLAEGRNSPLHF
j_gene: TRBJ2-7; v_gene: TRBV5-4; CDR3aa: CASSWTGTITPWADYEQYF
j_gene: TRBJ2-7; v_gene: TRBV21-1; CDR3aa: CASSKNLSDTYEQYF
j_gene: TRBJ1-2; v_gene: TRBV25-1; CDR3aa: CASSEYTDLYGYTF
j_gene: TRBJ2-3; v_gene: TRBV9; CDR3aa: CASSVLGGLSTDTQYF
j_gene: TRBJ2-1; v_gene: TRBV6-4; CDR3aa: CASSDSGTSGNNEQFF
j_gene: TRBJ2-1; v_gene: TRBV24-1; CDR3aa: CATSFQGNEQFF
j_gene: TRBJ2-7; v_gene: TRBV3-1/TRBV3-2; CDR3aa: CASSSFGGSYEQYF
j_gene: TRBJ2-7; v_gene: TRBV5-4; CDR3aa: CASSLGTGSTYEQYF
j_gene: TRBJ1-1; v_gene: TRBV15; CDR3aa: CATSRDSQGYTEAFF
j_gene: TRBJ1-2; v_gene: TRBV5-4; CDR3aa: CASSFGGRNNYGYTF
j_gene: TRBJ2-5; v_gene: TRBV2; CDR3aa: CASSERTHQETQYF
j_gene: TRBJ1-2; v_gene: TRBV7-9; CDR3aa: CASSQPGGVLGGYTF
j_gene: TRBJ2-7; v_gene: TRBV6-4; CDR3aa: CASSVPTRTIHTAYEQYF
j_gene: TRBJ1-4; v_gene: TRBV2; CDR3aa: CASSLRGQTQKLFF
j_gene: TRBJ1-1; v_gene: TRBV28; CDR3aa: CASSSGGRPEAFF
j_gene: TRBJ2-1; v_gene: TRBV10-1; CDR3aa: CASSDLLAGMQFF
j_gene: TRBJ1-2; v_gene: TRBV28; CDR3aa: CASSFDGYGYTF
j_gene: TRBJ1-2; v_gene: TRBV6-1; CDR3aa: CASSETGQGRGYTF
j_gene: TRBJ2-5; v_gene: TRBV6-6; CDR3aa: CASSTGGTETQYF
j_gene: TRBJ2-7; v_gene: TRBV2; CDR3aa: CASTLVSYEQYF
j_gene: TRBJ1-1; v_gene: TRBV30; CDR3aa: CAWSPPRATEAFF
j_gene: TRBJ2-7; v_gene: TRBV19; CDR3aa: CASSIVVAGGVEQYF
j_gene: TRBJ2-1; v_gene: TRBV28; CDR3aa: CASSSRGAGPYNEQFF
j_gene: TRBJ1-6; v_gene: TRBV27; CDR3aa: CATGKLNSPLHF
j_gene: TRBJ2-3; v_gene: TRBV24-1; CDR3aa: CATSDFKTSGSPSTQYF
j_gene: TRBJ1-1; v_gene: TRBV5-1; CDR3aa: CASSFGSNTEAFF
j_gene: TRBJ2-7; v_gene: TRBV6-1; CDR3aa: CASSEYRYEQYF
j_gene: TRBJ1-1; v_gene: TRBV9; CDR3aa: CASSFGIWGNTEAFF
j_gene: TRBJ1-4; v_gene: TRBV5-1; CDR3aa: CASSSGTVSYEKLFF
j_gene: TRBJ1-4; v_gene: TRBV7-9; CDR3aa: CASSAQGFRKLFF
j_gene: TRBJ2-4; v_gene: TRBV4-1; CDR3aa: CASSQGLAGGRAKNIQYF
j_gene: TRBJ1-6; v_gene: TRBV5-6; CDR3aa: CASSSDRVAGSYNSPLHF
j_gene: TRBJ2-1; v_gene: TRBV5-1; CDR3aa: CASSRGAGDNEQFF
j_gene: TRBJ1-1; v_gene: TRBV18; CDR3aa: CASSPDVGMNTEAFF
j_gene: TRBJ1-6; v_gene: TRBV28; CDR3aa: CASSPGTGGSPLHF
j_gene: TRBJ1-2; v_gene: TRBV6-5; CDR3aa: CASRQGDYGYTF
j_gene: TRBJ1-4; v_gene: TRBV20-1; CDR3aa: CSASRQGDEKLFF
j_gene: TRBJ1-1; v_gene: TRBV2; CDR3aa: CASSQTGLNTEAFF
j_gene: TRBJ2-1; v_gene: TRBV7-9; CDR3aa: CASSSPSDRAGYNEQFF
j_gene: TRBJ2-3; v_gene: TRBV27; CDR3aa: CASSLALPPYTQYF
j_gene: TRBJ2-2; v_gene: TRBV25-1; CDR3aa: CASSEIGITGELFF
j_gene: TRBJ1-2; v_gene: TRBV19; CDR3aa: CASSIPRREGGYTF
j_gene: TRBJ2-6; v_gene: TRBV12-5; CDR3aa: CASGLRDSGANVLTF
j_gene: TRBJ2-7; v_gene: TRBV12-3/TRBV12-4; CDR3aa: CASSGTGYEQYF
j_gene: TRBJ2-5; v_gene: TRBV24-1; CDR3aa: CATSASSRRDQETQYF
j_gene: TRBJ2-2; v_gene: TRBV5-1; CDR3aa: CASSLQGVRLSNTGELFF